Below, 9 T cell receptor beta chains from the same sample are listed, as sequenced in a study of T cell responses to AZD1222 COVID-19 vaccine. TCRdb keeps only in-frame clones here, not all; method: immunoSEQ multiplex PCR. The sample gives 130,000 or so clones, 70% to 90% of which show up once; 8% to 10% is in the top ten. The sequencing here drew on peripheral blood, taken 28 days after the second AZD1222 dose. These receptors came from an adult who received the AZD1222 COVID-19 vaccine.

V usage is TRBV10-2 and J usage is TRBJ1-1; TRBD1 might be the D (5 bases). The germline gives CDR1 WSHSY, CDR2 SAAADI. The CDR3 runs 13 residues. Trimming pared 6 bases from V and 4 bases from J, leaving 12 bases between. The CDR3 DNA sequence: TGCGCCAGCAGGGGGCTAGCTAGCACTGAAGCTTTCTTT. Its protein is CASRGLASTEAFF.

The gene calls are TRBV11-2 and TRBJ2-7; TRBD2 is a possible D gene (6 bases). The CDR3 spans 14 residues. CDR1 and CDR2 from the germline V gene are SGHAT and FQNNGV. V shed 0 bases and J shed 7 bases, with 13 bases lying between them. CDR3 region: CASSLDGGIREQYF. The CDR3 DNA sequence: TGTGCCAGCAGCTTAGACGGCGGGATCCGGGAGCAGTACTTC. Based on the CDR3 plus reference TRBV11-2 and TRBJ2-7, the full variable domain is EAGVAQSPRYKIIEKRQSVAFWCNPISGHATLYWYQQILGQGPKLLIQFQNNGVVDDSQLPKDRFSAERLKGVDSTLKIQPAKLEDSAVYLCASSLDGGIREQYFGPGTRLTVT.

This chain connects TRBV4-1 to TRBJ1-5, with TRBD1 identical over 8 bases. The germline gives CDR1 MGHRA, CDR2 YSYEKL. The CDR3 runs 16 residues. V gave up 4 bases and J gave up 7 bases; unmatched junction bases: 12. This CDR3 reads CASSPWPQGAGQPQHF. Written as DNA, the CDR3 is TGCGCCAGCAGCCCATGGCCCCAGGGGGCAGGACAGCCCCAGCATTTT.

This chain links TRBV7-9 with TRBJ1-6, with D perhaps TRBD1 (6 bases). Deletions cut 0 bases from V and 10 bases from J, with 19 bases between. In germline, CDR1 is SEHNR, CDR2 FQNEAQ (reference sequence). The CDR3 totals 17 residues. CDR3 nucleotide sequence: TGTGCCAGCAGCTTAGCGGTGGGGGGCCCCCTTCGCTCACCCCTCCACTTT. It specifies CASSLAVGGPLRSPLHF.

The chain joins TRBV4-2 to TRBJ1-4; D remains ambiguous. The V and J ends lost 4 bases and 7 bases respectively, with 13 bases between them. Germline CDR1 reads LGHNA; CDR2 reads YNFKEQ. The CDR3 runs to 14 residues. The CDR3 is CASSPDGWGEKLFF. For the CDR3, the DNA is TGTGCCAGCAGCCCGGATGGATGGGGTGAAAAACTGTTTTTT.

Concerning this clone: The same CDR3 arises from other DNA sequences in this sample as well. The V call is TRBV19, the J call TRBJ1-5; D is uncertain. Looked up from germline, CDR1 is LNHDA and CDR2 is SQIVND (reference sequence). The CDR3 loop spans 13 amino acids. Trimming took off 1 base at V and 6 bases at J, with 7 bases between the two ends. In nucleotides, the CDR3 is TGTGCCAGTAGTATAGCGGGCTTTCAGCCCCAGCATTTT. This encodes CASSIAGFQPQHF.

This clone has just one count. The chain is built from TRBV30 and TRBJ1-1; no clear D gene. Germline CDR1 and CDR2: GTSNPN and SVGIG (reference sequence). V lost 0 bases to trimming and J lost 5 bases, with 13 bases between them. The CDR3 is made up of 14 amino acids. CDR3 DNA sequence: TGTGCCTGGAGTGTCTTGGTGGGGAGGACTGAAGCTTTCTTT. Translation gives CAWSVLVGRTEAFF.

The gene calls are TRBV19 and TRBJ2-1, with D perhaps matching TRBD1 or TRBD2 (5 bases each). V shed 2 bases and J shed 7 bases, with 15 bases lying between them. CDR3 size: 15 residues. The germline V gene encodes CDR1 LNHDA and CDR2 SQIVND (reference sequence). The CDR3 DNA reads as TGTGCCAGTAGTATAATACCGGGATCAGGGAATGAGCAGTTCTTC. Protein sequence: CASSIIPGSGNEQFF.

A single count supports this clone. The CDR3 region is CASSLAGGNTGELFF. The CDR3 coding sequence is TGTGCCAGCAGCTTAGCGGGGGGCAACACCGGGGAGCTGTTTTTT. The V call is TRBV11-1, the J call TRBJ2-2; D may be TRBD1 or TRBD2 (6 bases each). The CDR3 runs 15 residues. V dropped 0 bases and J dropped 2 bases, with 7 bases sitting between them. Germline assignment: CDR1 SGHAT and CDR2 FQDESV (reference sequence). The full variable domain, completed using reference TRBV11-1 and TRBJ2-2, is EAEVAQSPRYKITEKSQAVAFWCDPISGHATLYWYRQILGQGPELLVQFQDESVVDDSQLPKDRFSAERLKGVDSTLKIQPAELGDSAMYLCASSLAGGNTGELFFGEGSRLTVL.